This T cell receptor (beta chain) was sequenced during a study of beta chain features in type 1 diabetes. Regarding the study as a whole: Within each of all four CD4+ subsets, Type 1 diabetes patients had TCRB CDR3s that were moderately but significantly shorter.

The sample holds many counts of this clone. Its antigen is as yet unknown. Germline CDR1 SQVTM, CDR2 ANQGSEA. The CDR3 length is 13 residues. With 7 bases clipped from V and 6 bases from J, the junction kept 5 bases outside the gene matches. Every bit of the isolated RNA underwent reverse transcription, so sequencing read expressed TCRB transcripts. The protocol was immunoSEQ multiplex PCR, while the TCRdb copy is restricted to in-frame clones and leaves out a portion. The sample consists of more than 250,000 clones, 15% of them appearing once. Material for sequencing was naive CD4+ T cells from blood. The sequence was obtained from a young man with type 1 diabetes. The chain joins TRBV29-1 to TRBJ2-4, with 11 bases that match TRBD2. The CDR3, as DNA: TGCAGCGCCCTAACTAGCGGGAGAAACATTCAGTACTTC. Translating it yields CSALTSGRNIQYF.